This record covers a single T cell receptor beta chain. Antigen unknown. This sample is drawn from a study of OX40 agonist ivuxolimab in advanced cancers. Overall study: Aged about 20 to 80 with a mean of roughly 63 years, they were around 83% male. Study-level points and caveats: Both CD4+ and CD8+ T cell populations in blood had undergone clonal expansion by week 6 at 0.1 to 3.0 mg/kg. Expanded clones belonging to CD8+ T cells outnumbered, on average, those of CD4+.

The investigators sampled blood at baseline, at cycle 4 day 1, and at cycle 7 day 1. This CDR3 has 13 amino acids. Per the germline V gene, CDR1 is MNHEY and CDR2 is SVGAGI. With 5 bases clipped from V and 3 bases from J, the junction kept 3 bases outside the gene matches. The data were produced by immunoSEQ multiplex PCR, yet TCRdb's version contains in-frame clones alone and is incomplete. The table lists approximately 87,000 clones, about 92% of them singletons. This rearrangement joins TRBV6-5 to TRBJ2-7, with 8 positions matching TRBD1. Specimen: CD4+ or CD8+ T cells sorted from blood, collected in a trial of the OX40 agonist ivuxolimab. The sequence derives from an adult with an advanced solid tumor such as melanoma, head and neck, liver or kidney cancer. The CDR3 DNA reads as TGTGCCAGCAGTAGACAGGGGCTCTACGAGCAGTACTTC. Amino acids: CASSRQGLYEQYF.